The T cell receptor (beta chain) under discussion was sequenced for a study of T cells in Graves' hyperthyroidism and ophthalmopathy. Study results and caveats: Separation of ophthalmopathy from stable hyperthyroidism was achieved by a 13 V-J model.

The authors obtained PBMCs from roughly 10 ml of fresh peripheral blood. This clonotype was counted at least ten times. What it recognizes is unknown. Amplified regions were TCR beta CDR3 sequences from RNA transcripts. The primer set for the first-round RT-PCR of the TCR CDR3 was HTBI. TCRdb reprocessed the multiplex PCR reads via MiXCR and lists one record per CDR3 protein. Of around 180,000 distinct CDR3 sequences detected, approximately 17% appear once; the ten largest clones hold about 31%. The CDR3 totals 13 residues. With 8 bases removed from V and 0 bases from J, the gap between germline ends came to 11 bases. The V gene's germline CDR1 is DFQATT and CDR2 SNEGSKA (reference sequence).

Sequencing was performed on blood. The rearrangement joins TRBV20-1 to TRBJ2-1; D might be TRBD1 (5 bases). This sequence originates from a woman in her 50s with Graves' hyperthyroidism. CDR3 bases: TGCAGTACCGACAGACTCTCCTACAATGAGCAGTTCTTC. Protein sequence: CSTDRLSYNEQFF.